Given below is one T cell receptor beta chain in context. Assay used: immunoSEQ multiplex PCR; TCRdb lists only in-frame clones, some missing. Of some 390,000 clones in the sample, approximately 89% were seen once. The data originate from a study of Ad26.COV2.S vaccination and SARS-CoV-2 variants. This CDR3 has 13 residues. CDR1 and CDR2 (germline): LGHDT, YNNKEL (reference sequence). Trimming pared 1 base from V and 14 bases from J, leaving 15 bases between. Treatment noted: 15 to 20 received Ad26.COV2.S at low or high dose, single or two shots; about five received placebo; per-sample allocation not given. After the first vaccine or placebo injection, samples were drawn on day 63.

The sample in question was peripheral blood, obtained in a trial of Ad26.COV2.S vaccine versus placebo. The TCR was taken from a person aged 18-60 years who received the Ad26.COV2.S COVID-19 vaccine or a placebo. The chain carries TRBV3-1 (or the pseudogene TRBV3-2) and TRBJ2-1, with a weak D call TRBD1 (6 bases). For the CDR3, the DNA is TGTGCCAGCAGCCAAGTTCAGGGGATGGGTGAGTTCTTC. This gives the protein CASSQVQGMGEFF.